The rows below give T cell receptor beta chains drawn from one sample of a study of shared clonotypes between healthy human individuals. The protocol was immunoSEQ multiplex PCR, while the TCRdb copy is restricted to in-frame clones and leaves out a portion. This sample has approximately 1,000,000 clones, with roughly 80% found just once. Source material: memory CD4+ T cells from PBMCs. The receptors shown here come from a man aged 18 to 30 in good health. Some clones in this sample may be carry-over from other donors' samples. Both conserved end residues are part of each CDR3. The order of the fields is CDR3 length, J gene, V gene, D gene, clone size, CDR3 DNA, CDR3 protein. D genes are given only for firm matches. Clone size, where shown, is once, few, many, or a class for clones that have expanded.

12	TRBJ2-7	TRBV29-1	-	-	TGCAGCGTAGTGGACGGGCCTTACGAGCAGTACTTC	CSVVDGPYEQYF
15	TRBJ1-2	TRBV6-1	TRBD1	-	TGTGCCAGCAGGACCGGGACAGGGAGGTGGTATGGCTACACCTTC	CASRTGTGRWYGYTF
15	TRBJ2-7	TRBV5-1	TRBD1	-	TGCGCCAGCAGTTCGCGCCGGGACAGTACCTACGAGCAGTACTTC	CASSSRRDSTYEQYF
16	TRBJ1-5	TRBV5-3	TRBD1	many	TGTGCCAGAAGCCCCGCCGAGGGGGCGCGGAAGCAGCCCCAGCATTTT	CARSPAEGARKQPQHF
16	TRBJ2-2	TRBV7-2	-	-	TGTGCCAGCAGGAAAGGGACGGATCCGAACGCCGGGGAGCTGTTTTTT	CASRKGTDPNAGELFF
15	TRBJ1-4	TRBV5-1	-	-	TGCGCCAGCAGCCTAAGTGGGACTGACTCTGAAAAACTGTTTTTT	CASSLSGTDSEKLFF
14	TRBJ1-5	TRBV2	TRBD1	-	TGTGCCAGCAGGCCGGGACAGGCGGATCAGCCCCAGCATTTT	CASRPGQADQPQHF
16	TRBJ1-2	TRBV28	-	-	TGTGCCAGCAGTTCGCCGGCCACAGGGAGAAACTATGGCTACACCTTC	CASSSPATGRNYGYTF
13	TRBJ2-3	TRBV9	-	-	TGTGCCAGCAGGCCGGTGAGCACAGATACGCAGTATTTT	CASRPVSTDTQYF
14	TRBJ1-3	TRBV6-1	TRBD1	many	TGTGCCAGCACCCTTCAAGGGGGCGCGTACACCATATATTTT	CASTLQGGAYTIYF
12	TRBJ2-3	TRBV7-8	-	once	TGTGCCAGCAGCTCCTATGAGGATACGCAGTATTTT	CASSSYEDTQYF
15	TRBJ1-4	TRBV29-1	TRBD1	once	TGCAGCGTTGGCGACAGGGCAAACCCGTCTGAAAAACTGTTTTTT	CSVGDRANPSEKLFF
16	TRBJ2-1	TRBV7-3	TRBD1	-	TGTGCCAGCAGCCGCGGACAGGGGGGAAACAATGGTGAGCAGTTCTTC	CASSRGQGGNNGEQFF
15	TRBJ2-2	TRBV11-2	TRBD1	-	TGTGCCAGCAGCTACGGACAGGGGGGTAACCGGGAGCTGTTTTTT	CASSYGQGGNRELFF
14	TRBJ1-5	TRBV5-8	-	-	TGTGCCAGCAGCCGAAAGCTCGGGGATCAGCCCCAGCATTTT	CASSRKLGDQPQHF
15	TRBJ2-3	TRBV7-9	TRBD2	-	TGTGCCAGCAGCTTGGCCGGGACTAGCGTTGATACGCAGTATTTT	CASSLAGTSVDTQYF
15	TRBJ1-1	TRBV5-1	-	few	TGCGCCAGCAGACCCCGCACAGGAGCCAACACTGAAGCTTTCTTT	CASRPRTGANTEAFF
14	TRBJ1-4	TRBV27	-	-	TGTGCCAGCAGTCGGGGGTATGCTAATGAAAAACTGTTTTTT	CASSRGYANEKLFF
14	TRBJ1-3	TRBV2	-	many	TGTGCCGGGACCACAGGAGCCTCTGGAAACACCATATATTTT	CAGTTGASGNTIYF
14	TRBJ2-7	TRBV5-4	TRBD2	-	TGTGCCAGCAGCCCGGGGACTAGCGGTTACGAGCAGTACTTC	CASSPGTSGYEQYF
16	TRBJ2-6	TRBV5-1	-	-	TGCGCCAGCAGCTTGACAGGTTCTCTCGGGGCCAACGTCCTGACTTTC	CASSLTGSLGANVLTF
14	TRBJ2-5	TRBV5-4	-	-	TGTGCCAGCTCCCGGGACTTCTCTCGAGAGACCCAGTACTTC	CASSRDFSRETQYF
14	TRBJ2-1	TRBV11-2	TRBD2	-	TGTGCCAGCAACCTGGCGGGGGGGAACAGTGAGCAGTTCTTC	CASNLAGGNSEQFF
12	TRBJ1-5	TRBV6-5	-	-	TGTGCCAGCAGTTACGATAGAAGGACCCAGCATTTT	CASSYDRRTQHF
16	TRBJ2-1	TRBV7-3	-	-	TGTGCCAGCAGCTTAGCGGACTTGCCAGGAGTGAATGAGCAGTTCTTC	CASSLADLPGVNEQFF
17	TRBJ2-7	TRBV28	-	-	TGTGCCAGCAGTTCACCCAGGACGGAGATATTCGACTACGAGCAGTACTTC	CASSSPRTEIFDYEQYF
13	TRBJ2-5	TRBV7-9	-	-	TGTGCCAGCAGCTCCGCCTTGCAAGAGACCCAGTACTTC	CASSSALQETQYF
17	TRBJ1-1	TRBV9	-	many	TGTGCCAGCAGCGTAGGTTCTTTCTGGGAAATGAACACTGAAGCTTTCTTT	CASSVGSFWEMNTEAFF
12	TRBJ1-1	TRBV6-1	TRBD1	-	TGTGCCAGCCAGGGGGGGGGCACTGAAGCTTTCTTT	CASQGGGTEAFF
13	TRBJ2-4	TRBV10-3	-	-	TGTGCCATCGGGAACAGGGAAGTAGACATTCAGTACTTC	CAIGNREVDIQYF
14	TRBJ2-1	TRBV2	-	-	TGTGCCAGCAGTGAGGCCGCGCGTTACAATGAGCAGTTCTTC	CASSEAARYNEQFF
18	TRBJ2-5	TRBV28	-	-	TGTGCCAGCAGTTTGATCACTGGGGGCGGGGGAAAACAAGAGACCCAGTACTTC	CASSLITGGGGKQETQYF
16	TRBJ1-5	TRBV28	TRBD1	once	TGTGCCAGCAGTAATACAGGGGGCCTTGGCAATCAGCCCCAGCATTTT	CASSNTGGLGNQPQHF
16	TRBJ1-6	TRBV4-3	-	-	TGCGCCAGCAGCCAAGAACCGGGCAGGGATTATACACCCCTCCACTTT	CASSQEPGRDYTPLHF
13	TRBJ2-1	TRBV9	-	-	TGTGCCAGCAGCAGAGCCCCCCACAATGAGCAGTTCTTC	CASSRAPHNEQFF
16	TRBJ2-3	TRBV11-1	TRBD2	-	TGTGCCAGCAGCGTCCGGGCCCCAGGGAGGGCGGATACGCAGTATTTT	CASSVRAPGRADTQYF
13	TRBJ2-5	TRBV28	-	-	TGTGCCAGCAGTTCTTCCAGGCGAGAGACCCAGTACTTC	CASSSSRRETQYF
13	TRBJ1-3	TRBV2	-	-	TGTGCCAGCAGTCGATCCCAACGTGACACCATATATTTT	CASSRSQRDTIYF
14	TRBJ2-3	TRBV30	TRBD2	once	TGTGCCTCTTCTGTCGGGACTAGCGCAGATACGCAGTATTTT	CASSVGTSADTQYF
15	TRBJ1-2	TRBV4-3	-	-	TGCGCCAGCAGCCAAGGGTGGGGGGACGGTCCATCCTACACCTTC	CASSQGWGDGPSYTF
15	TRBJ1-4	TRBV10-3	-	-	TGTGCCATCAGTGAGCGGGGCACGACTAATGAAAAACTGTTTTTT	CAISERGTTNEKLFF
14	TRBJ1-1	TRBV6-6	-	few	TGTGCCAGCAGTCTTGCAACAGAGAACACTGAAGCTTTCTTT	CASSLATENTEAFF
17	TRBJ2-4	TRBV28	TRBD2	-	TGTGCCAGCAGTTCACCCGCAGCGGGAGAGTGGGGAAACATTCAGTACTTC	CASSSPAAGEWGNIQYF
13	TRBJ1-1	TRBV7-3	-	-	TGTGCCAGCAGCCATTGGAGGAACACTGAAGCTTTCTTT	CASSHWRNTEAFF
12	TRBJ1-3	TRBV13	-	once	TGTGCCAGCAGCTCCCAAGGAAACACCATATATTTT	CASSSQGNTIYF